This TCR beta chain stems from a study of blood T cell repertoires in COVID-19. Turning to the study itself: Samples representing acute and convalescent COVID-19 were sourced from the United States, Italy and Spain.

A Seattle source enrolled patients during active infection and followed them longitudinally. The assay was immunoSEQ multiplex PCR, and TCRdb's table has in-frame clones only and misses some. The sample lists roughly 190,000 clones; roughly 92% were seen once. The CDR3 has 11 residues. V shed 1 base and J shed 7 bases, with 4 bases lying between them. Germline V gene data show CDR1 as SGHDN and CDR2 as FVKESK. J is TRBJ1-1 and V is TRBV14; D is undetermined. Sequencing was carried out using peripheral blood. This clonotype was sampled from a man aged 25 to 40 with COVID-19, enrolled during active disease. CDR3 protein: CASSQVNEAFF. CDR3 coding DNA: TGTGCCAGCAGCCAAGTTAATGAAGCTTTCTTT.